A selection of T cell receptor beta chains follows, all from one sample in a study of cytomegalovirus exposure and HLA in healthy donors. Generated by immunoSEQ multiplex PCR, the TCRdb table keeps only in-frame clones and is missing some. The sample includes roughly 120,000 clones. Sequenced material: PBMCs. The receptors were gathered from a man between 18 and 35 years old in good health and CMV-seronegative. The CDR3 runs from the conserved cysteine through the conserved F or W. D genes are given only for firm matches.

TRBJ2-7 TRBV11-3 . TGTGCCAGCAGCCCAGGTACTGCATACGAGCAGTACTTC CASSPGTAYEQYF
TRBJ2-1 TRBV29-1 TRBD1 TGCAGCGTACAGGGGTACAATGAGCAGTTCTTC CSVQGYNEQFF
TRBJ2-1 TRBV5-1 . TGCGCCAGCAGCTTGGAGTTGGGGCGGGAACTAATGAAACAGTTCTTC CASSLELGRELMKQFF
TRBJ2-1 TRBV19 TRBD2 TGTGCCAGTAGTGCGCAACTAGCGGGAGCTGTCAATGAGCAGTTCTTC CASSAQLAGAVNEQFF
TRBJ1-5 TRBV9 . TGTGCCAGCAGCGTAGAACAGAGACGAATGAGCAATCAGCCCCAGCATTTT CASSVEQRRMSNQPQHF
TRBJ1-3 TRBV28 . TGTGCCAGCGGCGGAGGGAACTCTGGAAACACCATATATTTT CASGGGNSGNTIYF
TRBJ1-1 TRBV6-6 . TGTGCCAGCAGTTACTCGACTGTAACTGAAGCTTTCTTT CASSYSTVTEAFF
TRBJ1-2 TRBV18 . TGTGCCAGCTCACCCGGGGGGACTAACTATGGCTACACCTTC CASSPGGTNYGYTF
TRBJ2-2 TRBV7-9 TRBD1 TGTGCCAGCAGCTCACGACAGGGACCGAACACCGGGGAGCTGTTTTTT CASSSRQGPNTGELFF
TRBJ2-1 TRBV2 . TGTGCCAGCGGAACAGGCCTCTTTACCTCCTACAATGAGCAGTTCTTC CASGTGLFTSYNEQFF
TRBJ2-3 TRBV11-3 . TGTGCCAGCAGCTTAGGAACTGAAAGGCTAGGAGCAGATACGCAGTATTTT CASSLGTERLGADTQYF
TRBJ1-5 TRBV6-1 TRBD1 TGTGCCAGCAGTGGAAGGACAGGGGGCAGGGAGCCCCAGCATTTT CASSGRTGGREPQHF
TRBJ1-1 TRBV6-6 TRBD1 TGTGCCAGCAGTTACCCAGGGGGAGGAACTGAAGCTTTCTTT CASSYPGGGTEAFF
TRBJ1-2 TRBV19 . TGTGCCAGTAGTATGGGGACAATGGATGGCTACACCTTC CASSMGTMDGYTF
TRBJ2-3 TRBV10-2 . TGCGCCAGCAGTGGATGGAGGACAGATACGCAGTATTTT CASSGWRTDTQYF
TRBJ2-7 TRBV6-6 TRBD2 TGTGCCAGCAGTTTCTTAACTAGCGGGTATTCCTACGAGCAGTACTTC CASSFLTSGYSYEQYF
TRBJ1-1 TRBV7-2 TRBD1 TGTGCCAGCAGCTTACAGGGGGCTGGGACTGAAGCTTTCTTT CASSLQGAGTEAFF
TRBJ2-7 TRBV6-5 . TGTGCCAGCAGTTACGGCCCAACCTACGAGCAGTACTTC CASSYGPTYEQYF
TRBJ2-2 TRBV5-1 TRBD1 TGCGCCAGCAGCGGTACAGGGGGCACCGGGGAGCTGTTTTTT CASSGTGGTGELFF
TRBJ2-7 TRBV28 TRBD2 TGTGCCAGCAGCTACCTAGCGGGGCCCTACGAGCAGTACTTC CASSYLAGPYEQYF
TRBJ2-3 TRBV14 TRBD1 TGTGCCAGCAGCCAAGATCCACTGACAGGGTGGAGCACAGATACGCAGTATTTT CASSQDPLTGWSTDTQYF
TRBJ1-6 TRBV5-1 . TGCGCCAGCAGCTCAGGGGTAAATAATTCACCCCTCCACTTT CASSSGVNNSPLHF
TRBJ1-3 TRBV7-9 . TGTGCCAACACGGACAGTGCTGGAAACACCATATATTTT CANTDSAGNTIYF